The next 29 T cell receptor beta chains were all read from a single sample in a study of blood T cells in healthy people across ages. A J-beta primer mix and a sample-barcoded 5' primer were used in a second PCR of roughly 7 to 12 cycles. One entry per CDR3 protein, called by TCRdb with MiXCR from the 5' RACE reads. The sample lists about 930,000 distinct CDR3 sequences, about 28% occurring once. The sample was also reused in another study, on T cells of mothers and their children.

Sequenced sample: blood. These receptors all stem from a woman in her forties in good health.

The chain links TRBV29-1 to TRBJ2-7, with D maybe TRBD1 (6 bases). Germline CDR1 is SQVTM and CDR2 is ANQGSEA. The V end lost 2 bases, the J end lost 0 bases, and 11 bases lay between the germline ends. CDR3 size: 14 residues. In DNA, the CDR3 is TGCAGCGTTGAACGGACAGCTAGCTCCTACGAGCAGTACTTC. Residues: CSVERTASSYEQYF.

Ten or more counts support this clonotype. The gene calls are TRBV7-2 and TRBJ2-5, with 9 bases that match TRBD1. CDR1 is SGHTA, CDR2 FQGNSA, per germline. V lost 5 bases and J lost 2; bases outside the gene matches: 6. The CDR3 totals 15 residues. The CDR3 DNA follows: TGTGCCAGCAGCCGTGGACAGGGGCAACAAGAGACCCAGTACTTC. Protein: CASSRGQGQQETQYF.

This clonotype showed up just a few times. The V call is TRBV7-2, the J call TRBJ2-5; D gene unclear. Germline V lookup: CDR1 SGHTA, CDR2 FQGNSA. V dropped 5 bases and J dropped 3 bases, with 10 bases sitting between them. This CDR3 contains 13 residues. This CDR3 is CASSLQPKETQYF. The CDR3, as DNA: TGTGCCAGCAGCCTTCAGCCGAAAGAGACCCAGTACTTC.

V and J are TRBV3-1 and TRBJ1-2, with 8 bases aligning to TRBD1. J gave up 4 bases and V 6 bases, and 7 bases lay outside the gene matches. The CDR3 has 14 amino acids. CDR1 LGHDT and CDR2 YNNKEL come from the germline V gene (reference sequence). The CDR3 sequence: CASSSRGPTYGYTF. The CDR3 DNA reads as TGTGCCAGCAGTTCCAGGGGGCCCACCTATGGCTACACCTTC.

V usage is TRBV6-5 and J usage is TRBJ2-7; TRBD1 matches at 8 bases. The CDR3 is 15 residues long. Per the germline V gene, CDR1 is MNHEY and CDR2 is SVGAGI. After removal of 5 bases from V and 5 bases from J, the junction contained 11 bases not matched to a gene. The CDR3 loop is CASSRSRQGFDEQYF. The CDR3 nucleotides read TGTGCCAGCAGTCGCTCGAGACAGGGGTTCGACGAGCAGTACTTC.

This sequence joins TRBV18 and TRBJ2-3; no clear D gene. Germline CDR1 is KGHSH and CDR2 is LQKENI. The CDR3 runs to 15 residues. Deletions cut 1 base from V and 2 bases from J, with 10 bases between. CDR3 residues: CASSPRNLYTDTQYF. The CDR3 DNA is TGTGCCAGCTCACCACGGAACCTATACACAGATACGCAGTATTTT.

This clonotype has at least ten counts. This chain links TRBV28 with TRBJ1-2; 7 bases agree with TRBD1. The CDR3 has 15 amino acids. The trim removed 2 bases at V and 4 bases at J, leaving 7 bases unmatched. Germline lookup yields CDR1 MDHEN and CDR2 SYDVKM. The CDR3 region is CASSLPRGQGYGYTF. The DNA for the CDR3 is TGTGCCAGCAGTTTACCTAGGGGGCAGGGCTATGGCTACACCTTC.

This clonotype was found a few times. The V and J genes are TRBV12-3 or TRBV12-4 and TRBJ2-7; 8 bases are a match to TRBD1. The CDR3 contains 16 residues. V gave up 7 bases and J gave up 6 bases; unmatched junction bases: 17. The CDR3 reads CASTLGWTGLAIEQYF. In DNA, the CDR3 is TGTGCCAGCACCTTAGGGTGGACAGGGCTAGCGATCGAGCAGTACTTC.

The rearrangement links TRBV29-1 to TRBJ2-1; weak D call: TRBD2 (5 bases). V was trimmed by 5 bases and J by 4 bases, leaving 15 bases between them. Germline-derived CDR1 and CDR2 are SQVTM and ANQGSEA. The CDR3 totals 14 residues. The CDR3: CSVFLRAEYNEQFF. The CDR3 coding sequence is TGCAGCGTTTTTCTGAGGGCCGAATACAATGAGCAGTTCTTC.

This clonotype was seen many times. The chain links TRBV28 to TRBJ2-1; TRBD1 is a possible D gene (6 bases). The V end lost 3 bases, the J end lost 8 bases, and 17 bases lay between the germline ends. The CDR3 is 15 residues long. CDR1 MDHEN and CDR2 SYDVKM come from the germline V gene. The CDR3 reads CASSFFSTGTDEQFF. The CDR3 DNA follows: TGTGCCAGCAGTTTTTTTTCGACAGGTACCGATGAGCAGTTCTTC.

The V gene is TRBV5-5, the J gene TRBJ2-7; D remains ambiguous. Deletions cut 5 bases from V and 3 bases from J, with 6 bases between. CDR1 and CDR2 from the germline V gene are SGHKS and YYEKEE (reference sequence). This CDR3 is built from 11 residues. The DNA for the CDR3 is TGTGCCAGCAGGTTTAGCTACGAGCAGTACTTC. It specifies CASRFSYEQYF.

With regard to this clonotype: This may come from a read error, since a much larger clone is one base off. The chain links TRBV5-1 to TRBJ2-1, with 7 bases matching TRBD1. Germline values: CDR1 SGHRS, CDR2 YFSETQ. This CDR3 region has 13 residues. The CDR3, as DNA: TGCGCCAGCAGCACGGACAGGTTCAATGGGCAGTTCTTC. Its translation: CASSTDRFNGQFF.

This clonotype turned up a few times. The chain carries TRBV21-1 and TRBJ2-4. TRBV21-1 is annotated as a pseudogene. This CDR3 is built from 15 residues. CDR3 nucleotides: TGTGCCAGCAGCAAAGCTAGTTTGGCCAAAAACATTCAGTACTTC. Amino acid sequence: CASSKASLAKNIQYF.

The chain is built from TRBV20-1 and TRBJ1-1, with D perhaps TRBD1 (6 bases). The CDR3 extends over 13 amino acids. Trimming pared 3 bases from V and 1 base from J, leaving 9 bases between. The germline CDR1 and CDR2 sequences are DFQATT and SNEGSKA (reference sequence). The CDR3 reads CSASTTGNTEAFF. CDR3 DNA: TGCAGTGCTAGTACGACAGGGAACACTGAAGCTTTCTTT.

This clonotype was recorded a few times. V gene TRBV28 combines with J gene TRBJ2-7; TRBD1 agrees at 8 bases. The CDR3 is 16 residues long. CDR1 and CDR2 from the germline V gene are MDHEN and SYDVKM. Trimming cost V 6 bases and J 0 bases; bases outside gene matches: 10. The chain's CDR3 is CASRARGQVFSYEQYF. In DNA form, the CDR3 reads TGTGCCAGCAGGGCCCGGGGACAGGTTTTCTCCTACGAGCAGTACTTC.

This clonotype was found a few times. The V call is TRBV29-1, the J call TRBJ2-2, with D uncertain. The V end was cut by 4 bases, the J end by 1 base, with 7 bases between. The CDR3 contains 13 residues. CDR1 SQVTM and CDR2 ANQGSEA come from the germline V gene. The CDR3 region has the DNA TGCAGCGTTGGACTTCTGAACACCGGGGAGCTGTTTTTT. Translated, it gives CSVGLLNTGELFF.

This clonotype was counted between two and nine times. This chain uses TRBV7-3 with TRBJ2-1; 10 bases match TRBD2. V was clipped by 2 bases and J by 4 bases; unmatched bases: 11. This CDR3 contains 18 residues. CDR1 and CDR2 (germline): SGHTA, FQGTGA. Here the CDR3 reads CASSLLASGGFPYNEQFF. CDR3 nucleotides: TGTGCCAGCAGCTTATTGGCTAGCGGGGGTTTTCCTTACAATGAGCAGTTCTTC.

Ten or more counts support this clonotype. In DNA, the CDR3 is TGTGCCAGCAGCTTGGTGATTCGGGACTCCATGGATACGCAGTATTTT. Its protein is CASSLVIRDSMDTQYF. The gene calls are TRBV5-4 and TRBJ2-3; D may be TRBD2 (6 bases). The germline V and J ends were trimmed by 0 bases and 6 bases, with 17 bases remaining between them. The germline V gene has CDR1 SGHNT and CDR2 YYREEE (reference sequence). The CDR3 spans 16 residues.

The chain uses TRBV29-1 and TRBJ2-5; D possibly corresponds to TRBD2 (5 bases). CDR1 and CDR2 (germline): SQVTM, ANQGSEA. Trimming cost V 7 bases and J 2 bases, with 11 bases left between them. CDR3 length: 12 residues. As DNA, the CDR3 is TGCAGCGCTGGGCGGGCTCAAGAGACCCAGTACTTC. Protein sequence: CSAGRAQETQYF.

The rearrangement uses TRBV29-1 and TRBJ2-1; 11 bases are a match to TRBD2. With 4 bases clipped from V and 9 bases from J, the junction kept 17 bases outside the gene matches. Germline V gene data show CDR1 as SQVTM and CDR2 as ANQGSEA. This CDR3 spans 17 amino acids. In DNA, the CDR3 is TGCAGCGTTGGAAGGGGTAAGGGACTAGCGGCAAACAGTGAGCAGTTCTTC. Translation gives CSVGRGKGLAANSEQFF.

This clonotype was detected a few times. The chain recombines TRBV29-1 with TRBJ2-3, with a weak D call TRBD2 (5 bases). The CDR3 length is 15 residues. V was cut by 7 bases and J by 0 bases, with 17 bases left in between. Looked up from germline, CDR1 is SQVTM and CDR2 is ANQGSEA. This CDR3 is CSARTGLTSTDTQYF. CDR3 bases: TGCAGCGCCAGGACTGGTCTAACTAGCACAGATACGCAGTATTTT.

The genes are TRBV7-9 and TRBJ2-3; D unresolved. Germline-derived CDR1 and CDR2 are SEHNR and FQNEAQ (reference sequence). V was cut by 5 bases and J by 3 bases, with 12 bases left in between. This CDR3 contains 14 residues. This CDR3 is CASSPSHLTDTQYF. Written as DNA, the CDR3 is TGTGCCAGCAGCCCAAGCCACCTTACAGATACGCAGTATTTT.

V usage is TRBV28 and J usage is TRBJ2-1, with 8 bases fitting TRBD2. CDR3 length: 14 residues. CDR1 and CDR2 from the germline V gene are MDHEN and SYDVKM. Losses at the gene ends were 3 bases for V and 10 bases for J; bases not matched to a gene: 8. In DNA, the CDR3 is TGTGCCAGCAGTTTTGGGACTAGGGCGGCGGAGCAGTTCTTC. It yields the protein CASSFGTRAAEQFF.

The gene calls are TRBV5-6 and TRBJ2-2; TRBD1 aligns across 11 bases. This CDR3 is built from 16 residues. Trimming took 4 bases from V and 5 from J; bases not matched to a gene: 7. CDR1 and CDR2 (germline): SGHDT, YYEEEE. The CDR3 sequence: CASSLGQGARTGELFF. CDR3 bases: TGTGCCAGCAGCCTCGGACAGGGGGCAAGAACCGGGGAGCTGTTTTTT.

This clonotype was observed a few times. V gene TRBV7-3 combines with J gene TRBJ2-2, with D possibly TRBD2 on 6 matching bases. V lost 5 bases and J lost 7, with 17 bases in between. CDR1 and CDR2 from the germline V gene are SGHTA and FQGTGA. The CDR3 has 15 residues. CDR3 protein: CASSPRDSFDGELFF. The DNA for the CDR3 is TGTGCCAGCAGCCCCCGGGACTCCTTTGACGGGGAGCTGTTTTTT.

The genes are TRBV10-3 and TRBJ2-5, with D unresolved. CDR1 is ENHRY, CDR2 SYGVKD, per germline. Deletions cut 0 bases from V and 6 bases from J, with 5 bases between. The CDR3 consists of 12 residues. CDR3 sequence (DNA): TGTGCCATCAGTGAGTCGTCTCAGACCCAGTACTTC. The encoded protein is CAISESSQTQYF.

This clonotype came up a few times. The chain carries TRBV12-5 and TRBJ1-2; 9 nucleotides align to TRBD1. The germline CDR1 and CDR2 sequences are LGHNT and FRNRAP. V lost 3 bases, J lost 5 bases, and 1 base stayed unmatched. This CDR3 is 13 amino acids long. The CDR3 loop reads CASGLGQGYGYTF. DNA for the CDR3: TGTGCTAGTGGTTTAGGACAGGGGTATGGCTACACCTTC. The full variable domain, its missing parts supplied by reference TRBV12-5 and TRBJ1-2, is DARVTQTPRHKVTEMGQEVTMRCQPILGHNTVFWYRQTMMQGLELLAYFRNRAPLDDSGMPKDRFSAEMPDATLATLKIQPSEPRDSAVYFCASGLGQGYGYTFGSGTRLTVV.

This clonotype was found many times. DNA of the CDR3: TGTGCCAGCAGTGACTCAGCAGGGTCGGATACGCAGTATTTT. Its translation: CASSDSAGSDTQYF. The chain uses TRBV6-4 and TRBJ2-3, with D possibly being TRBD1 (5 bases). V lost 0 bases and J lost 6, with 10 bases in between. Per germline, CDR1 MRHNA and CDR2 SNTAGT. The CDR3 runs 14 residues.

Concerning this clonotype: This CDR3 fails to terminate in the conserved phenylalanine or tryptophan, so it likely reflects a read error. The genes are TRBV5-6 and TRBJ1-5; D gene unclear. The CDR3 has 17 amino acids. Germline CDR1 is SGHDT and CDR2 is YYEEEE. The CDR3 DNA is TGTGCCAGAAGCTTGCGCGCCAAACTTAATAGCAATCAGCCCCAGCATTGT. Protein product: CARSLRAKLNSNQPQHC.